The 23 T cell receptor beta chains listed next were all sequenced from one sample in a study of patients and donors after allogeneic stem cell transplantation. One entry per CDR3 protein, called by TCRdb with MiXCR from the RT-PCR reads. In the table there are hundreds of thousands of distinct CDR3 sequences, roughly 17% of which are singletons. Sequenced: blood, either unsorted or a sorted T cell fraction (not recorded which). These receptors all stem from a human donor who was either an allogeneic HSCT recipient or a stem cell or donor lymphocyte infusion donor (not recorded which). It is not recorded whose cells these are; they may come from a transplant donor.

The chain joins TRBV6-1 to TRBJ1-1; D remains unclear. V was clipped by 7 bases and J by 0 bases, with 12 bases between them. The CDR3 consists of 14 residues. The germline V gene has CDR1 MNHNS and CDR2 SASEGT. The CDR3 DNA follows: TGTGCCAGCACCCCGGCTGGAATGAACACTGAAGCTTTCTTT. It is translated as CASTPAGMNTEAFF.

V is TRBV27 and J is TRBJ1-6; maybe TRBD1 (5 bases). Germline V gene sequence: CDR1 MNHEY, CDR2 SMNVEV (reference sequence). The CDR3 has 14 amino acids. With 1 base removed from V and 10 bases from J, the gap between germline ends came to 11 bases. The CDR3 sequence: CASSLYGGGSPLHF. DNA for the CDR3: TGTGCCAGCAGTTTATACGGGGGAGGATCACCCCTCCACTTT.

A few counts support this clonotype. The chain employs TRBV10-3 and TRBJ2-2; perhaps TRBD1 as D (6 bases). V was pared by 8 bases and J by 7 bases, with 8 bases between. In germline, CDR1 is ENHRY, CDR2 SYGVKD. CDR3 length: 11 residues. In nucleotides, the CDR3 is TGTGCCATCGGGGGCGGCGGGGAGCTGTTTTTT. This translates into CAIGGGGELFF.

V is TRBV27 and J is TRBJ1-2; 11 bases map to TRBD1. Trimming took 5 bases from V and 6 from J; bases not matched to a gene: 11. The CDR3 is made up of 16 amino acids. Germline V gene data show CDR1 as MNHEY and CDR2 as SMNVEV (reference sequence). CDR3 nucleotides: TGTGCCAGCAGTCTTTTTAGGACAGGGGGCCGAGATGGCTACACCTTC. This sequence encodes CASSLFRTGGRDGYTF.

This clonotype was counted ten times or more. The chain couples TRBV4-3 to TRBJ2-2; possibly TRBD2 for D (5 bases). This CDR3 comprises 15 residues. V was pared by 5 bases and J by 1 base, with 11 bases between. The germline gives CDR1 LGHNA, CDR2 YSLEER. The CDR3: CASSEVGRNTGELFF. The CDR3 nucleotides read TGCGCCAGCAGCGAAGTGGGGAGGAACACCGGGGAGCTGTTTTTT.

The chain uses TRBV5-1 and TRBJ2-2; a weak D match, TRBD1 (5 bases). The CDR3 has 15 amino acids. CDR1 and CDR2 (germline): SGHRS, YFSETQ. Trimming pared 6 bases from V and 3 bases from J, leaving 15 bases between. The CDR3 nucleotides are TGCGCCAGCATGCCCAGGGCAAGTCACACCGGGGAGCTGTTTTTT. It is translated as CASMPRASHTGELFF.

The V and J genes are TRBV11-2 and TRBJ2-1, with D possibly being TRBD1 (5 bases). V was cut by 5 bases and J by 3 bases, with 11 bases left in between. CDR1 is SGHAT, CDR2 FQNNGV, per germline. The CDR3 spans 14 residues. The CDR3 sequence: CASSKQVYYNEQFF. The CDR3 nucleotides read TGTGCCAGCAGCAAACAGGTTTACTACAATGAGCAGTTCTTC. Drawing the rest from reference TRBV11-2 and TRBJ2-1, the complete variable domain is EAGVAQSPRYKIIEKRQSVAFWCNPISGHATLYWYQQILGQGPKLLIQFQNNGVVDDSQLPKDRFSAERLKGVDSTLKIQPAKLEDSAVYLCASSKQVYYNEQFFGPGTRLTVL.

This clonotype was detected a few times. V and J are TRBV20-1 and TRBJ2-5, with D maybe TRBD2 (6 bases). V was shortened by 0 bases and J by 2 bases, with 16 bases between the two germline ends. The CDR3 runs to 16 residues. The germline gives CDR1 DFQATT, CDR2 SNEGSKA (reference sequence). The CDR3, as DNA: TGCAGTGCTAGAGATGAGGAGGGCCTGAGGCAAGAGACCCAGTACTTC. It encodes CSARDEEGLRQETQYF.

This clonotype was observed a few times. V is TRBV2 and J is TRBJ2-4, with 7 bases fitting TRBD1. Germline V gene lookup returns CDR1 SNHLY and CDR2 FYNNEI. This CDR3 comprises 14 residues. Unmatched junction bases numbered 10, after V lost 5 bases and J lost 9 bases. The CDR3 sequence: CASSLGTVQGIQYF. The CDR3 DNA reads TGTGCCAGCAGTCTTGGGACAGTCCAAGGCATTCAGTACTTC.

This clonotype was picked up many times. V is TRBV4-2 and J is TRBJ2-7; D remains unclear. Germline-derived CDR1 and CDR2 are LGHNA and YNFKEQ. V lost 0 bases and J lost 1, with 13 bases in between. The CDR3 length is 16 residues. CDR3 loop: CASSQEVDHPSYEQYF. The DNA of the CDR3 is TGTGCCAGCAGCCAAGAAGTCGACCACCCATCCTACGAGCAGTACTTC.

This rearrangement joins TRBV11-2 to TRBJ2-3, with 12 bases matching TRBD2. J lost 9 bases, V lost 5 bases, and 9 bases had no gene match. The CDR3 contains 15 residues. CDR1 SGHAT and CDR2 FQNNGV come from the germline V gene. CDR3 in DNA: TGTGCCAGCAGCGGACTAGCGGGAAGGCGGGGGACGCAGTATTTT. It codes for CASSGLAGRRGTQYF.

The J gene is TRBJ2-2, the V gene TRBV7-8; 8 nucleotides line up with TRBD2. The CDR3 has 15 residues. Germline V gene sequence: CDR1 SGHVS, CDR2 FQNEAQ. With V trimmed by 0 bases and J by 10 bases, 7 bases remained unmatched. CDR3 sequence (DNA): TGTGCCAGCAGCTTAGCTGCGGGGGGCAGCGTGGAGCTGTTTTTT. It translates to CASSLAAGGSVELFF.

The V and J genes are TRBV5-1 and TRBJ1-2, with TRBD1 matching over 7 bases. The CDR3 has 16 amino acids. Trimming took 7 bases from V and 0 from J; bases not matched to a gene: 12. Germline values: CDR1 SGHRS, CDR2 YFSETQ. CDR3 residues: CASAPGQFSANYGYTF. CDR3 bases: TGCGCCAGCGCACCGGGACAGTTTTCGGCTAACTATGGCTACACCTTC.

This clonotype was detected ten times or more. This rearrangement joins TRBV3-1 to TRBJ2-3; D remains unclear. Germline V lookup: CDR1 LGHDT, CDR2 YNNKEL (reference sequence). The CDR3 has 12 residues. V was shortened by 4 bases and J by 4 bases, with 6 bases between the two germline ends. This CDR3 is CASSPGPDTQYF. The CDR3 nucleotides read TGTGCCAGCAGCCCGGGCCCAGATACGCAGTATTTT.

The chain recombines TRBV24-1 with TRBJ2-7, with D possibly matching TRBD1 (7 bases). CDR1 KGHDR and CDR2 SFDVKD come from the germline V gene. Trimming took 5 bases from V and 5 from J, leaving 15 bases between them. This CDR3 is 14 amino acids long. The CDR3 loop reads CATSAPGGYNEQYF. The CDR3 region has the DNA TGTGCCACCAGTGCCCCAGGGGGGTATAACGAGCAGTACTTC.

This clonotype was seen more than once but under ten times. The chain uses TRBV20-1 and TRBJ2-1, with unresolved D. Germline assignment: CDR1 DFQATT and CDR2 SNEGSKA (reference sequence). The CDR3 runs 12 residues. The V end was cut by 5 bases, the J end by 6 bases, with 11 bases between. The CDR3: CSAVHNFNEQFF. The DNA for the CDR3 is TGCAGTGCTGTACATAACTTCAATGAGCAGTTCTTC.

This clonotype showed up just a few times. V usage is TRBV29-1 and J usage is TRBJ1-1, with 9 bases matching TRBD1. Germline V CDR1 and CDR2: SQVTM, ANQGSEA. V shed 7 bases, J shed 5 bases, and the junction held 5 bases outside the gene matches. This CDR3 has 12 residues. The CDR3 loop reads CSGNRGRTEAFF. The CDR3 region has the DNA TGCAGCGGGAACAGGGGGCGGACTGAAGCTTTCTTT.

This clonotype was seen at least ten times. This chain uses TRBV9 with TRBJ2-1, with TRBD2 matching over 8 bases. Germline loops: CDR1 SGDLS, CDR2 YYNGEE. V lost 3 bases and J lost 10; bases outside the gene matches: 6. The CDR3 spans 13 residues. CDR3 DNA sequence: TGTGCCAGCAGCGGATTAGCGGGAATAGAGCAGTTCTTC. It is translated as CASSGLAGIEQFF.

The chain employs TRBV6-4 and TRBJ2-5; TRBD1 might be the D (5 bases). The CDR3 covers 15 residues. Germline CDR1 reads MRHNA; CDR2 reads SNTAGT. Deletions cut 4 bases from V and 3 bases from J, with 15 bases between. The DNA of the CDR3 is TGTGCCAGCAGTGGGGCAGGAAGCAGGGAAGAGACCCAGTACTTC. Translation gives CASSGAGSREETQYF.

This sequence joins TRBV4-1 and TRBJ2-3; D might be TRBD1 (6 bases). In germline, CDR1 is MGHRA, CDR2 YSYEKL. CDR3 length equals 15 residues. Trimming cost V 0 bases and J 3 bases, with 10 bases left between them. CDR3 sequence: CASSQDLQGTDTQYF. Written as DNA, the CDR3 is TGCGCCAGCAGCCAAGATCTTCAGGGGACAGATACGCAGTATTTT.

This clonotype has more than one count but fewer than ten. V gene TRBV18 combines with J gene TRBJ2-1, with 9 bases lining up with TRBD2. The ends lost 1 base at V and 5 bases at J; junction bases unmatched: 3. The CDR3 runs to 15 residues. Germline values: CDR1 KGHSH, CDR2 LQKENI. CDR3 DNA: TGTGCCAGCTCACCACGGGCTAGCGGGGACAATGAGCAGTTCTTC. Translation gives CASSPRASGDNEQFF.

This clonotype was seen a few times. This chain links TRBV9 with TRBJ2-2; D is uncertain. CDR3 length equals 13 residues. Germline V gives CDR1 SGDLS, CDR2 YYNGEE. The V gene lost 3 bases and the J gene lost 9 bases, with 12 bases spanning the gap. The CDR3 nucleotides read TGTGCCAGCAGCGCCTCGGTCTTCCGGGAGCTGTTTTTT. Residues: CASSASVFRELFF.

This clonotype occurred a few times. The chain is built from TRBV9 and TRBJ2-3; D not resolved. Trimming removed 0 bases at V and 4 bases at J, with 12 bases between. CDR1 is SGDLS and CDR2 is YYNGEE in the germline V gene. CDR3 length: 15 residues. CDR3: CASSVVGDPADTQYF. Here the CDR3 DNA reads TGTGCCAGCAGCGTAGTCGGAGATCCCGCAGATACGCAGTATTTT.